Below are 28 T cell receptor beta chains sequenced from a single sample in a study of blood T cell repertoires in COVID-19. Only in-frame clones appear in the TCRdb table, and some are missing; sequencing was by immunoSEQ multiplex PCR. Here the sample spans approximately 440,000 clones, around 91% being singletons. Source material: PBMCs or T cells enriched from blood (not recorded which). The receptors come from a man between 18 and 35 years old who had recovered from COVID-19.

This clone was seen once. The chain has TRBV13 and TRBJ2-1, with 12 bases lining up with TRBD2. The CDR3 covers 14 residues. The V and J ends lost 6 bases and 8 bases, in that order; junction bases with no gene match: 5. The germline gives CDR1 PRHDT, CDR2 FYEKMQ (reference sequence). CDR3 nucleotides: TGTGCCAGCAGACGACTAGCGGGAGTTTATGAGCAGTTCTTC. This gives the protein CASRRLAGVYEQFF.

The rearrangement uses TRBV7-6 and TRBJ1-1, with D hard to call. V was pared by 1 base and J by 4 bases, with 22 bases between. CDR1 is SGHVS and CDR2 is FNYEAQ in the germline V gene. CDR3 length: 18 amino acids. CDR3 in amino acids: CASSLEPHLGVGGTEAFF. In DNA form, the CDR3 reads TGTGCCAGCAGCTTAGAACCTCACCTTGGAGTTGGTGGCACTGAAGCTTTCTTT.

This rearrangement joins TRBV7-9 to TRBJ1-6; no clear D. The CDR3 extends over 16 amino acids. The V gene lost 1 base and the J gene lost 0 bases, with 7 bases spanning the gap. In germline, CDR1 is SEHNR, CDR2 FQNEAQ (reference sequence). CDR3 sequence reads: CASSLGQISYNSPLHF. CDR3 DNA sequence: TGTGCCAGCAGCTTAGGGCAAATCTCCTATAATTCACCCCTCCACTTT.

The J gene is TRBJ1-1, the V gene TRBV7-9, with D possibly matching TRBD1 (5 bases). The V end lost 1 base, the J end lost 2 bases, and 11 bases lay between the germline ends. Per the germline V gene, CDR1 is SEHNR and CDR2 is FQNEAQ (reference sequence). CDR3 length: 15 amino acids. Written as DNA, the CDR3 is TGTGCCAGCAGCTTAGGGGTGGGACTAAACACTGAAGCTTTCTTT. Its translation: CASSLGVGLNTEAFF.

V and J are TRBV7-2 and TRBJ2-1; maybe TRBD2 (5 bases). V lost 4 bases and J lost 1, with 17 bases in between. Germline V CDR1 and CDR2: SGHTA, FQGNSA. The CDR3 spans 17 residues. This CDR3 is CASSSPVGLSSYNEQFF. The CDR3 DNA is TGTGCCAGCAGCTCGCCCGTCGGACTGAGTTCCTACAATGAGCAGTTCTTC.

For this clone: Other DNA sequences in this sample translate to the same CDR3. For the CDR3, the DNA is TGCGCCAGCAGTCCGGGGGGCACAGATACGCAGTATTTT. Translation gives CASSPGGTDTQYF. This chain links TRBV5-1 with TRBJ2-3, with a weak D call TRBD2 (6 bases). Germline CDR1 reads SGHRS; CDR2 reads YFSETQ. V lost 5 bases and J lost 1, with 8 bases in between. CDR3 length equals 13 residues.

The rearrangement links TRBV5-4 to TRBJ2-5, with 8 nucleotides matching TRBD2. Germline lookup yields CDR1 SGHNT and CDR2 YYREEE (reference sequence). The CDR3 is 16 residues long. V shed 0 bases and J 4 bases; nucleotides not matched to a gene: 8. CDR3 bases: TGTGCCAGCAGCTTGGCGGATTTAGCGGGACGAGAGACCCAGTACTTC. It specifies CASSLADLAGRETQYF.

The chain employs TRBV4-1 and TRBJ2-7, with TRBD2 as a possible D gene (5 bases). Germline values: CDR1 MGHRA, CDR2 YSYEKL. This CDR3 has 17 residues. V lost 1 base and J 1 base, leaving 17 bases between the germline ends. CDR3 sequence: CASSQVASGSRSYEQYF. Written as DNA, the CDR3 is TGCGCCAGCAGCCAAGTAGCGTCCGGGTCCCGTTCCTACGAGCAGTACTTC.

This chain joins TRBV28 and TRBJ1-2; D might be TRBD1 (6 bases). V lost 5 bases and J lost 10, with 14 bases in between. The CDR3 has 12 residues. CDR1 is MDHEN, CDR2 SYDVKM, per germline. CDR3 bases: TGTGCCAGCAGTCTTCGATGGGGGCACTACACCTTC. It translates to CASSLRWGHYTF.

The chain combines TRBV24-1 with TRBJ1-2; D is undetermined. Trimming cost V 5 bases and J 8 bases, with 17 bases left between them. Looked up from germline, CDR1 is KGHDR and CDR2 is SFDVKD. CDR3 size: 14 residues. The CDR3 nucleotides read TGTGCCACCAGTGTCTTCCGGGGATGGTACGGCTACACCTTC. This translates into CATSVFRGWYGYTF.

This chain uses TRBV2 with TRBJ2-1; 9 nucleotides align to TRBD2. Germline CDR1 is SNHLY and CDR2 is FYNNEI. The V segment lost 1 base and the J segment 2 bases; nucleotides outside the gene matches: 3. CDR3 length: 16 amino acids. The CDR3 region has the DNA TGTGCCAGCAGTGAAGAAAGCGGGGGGCCCTACAATGAGCAGTTCTTC. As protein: CASSEESGGPYNEQFF. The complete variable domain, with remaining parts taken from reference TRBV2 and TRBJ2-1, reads EPEVTQTPSHQVTQMGQEVILRCVPISNHLYFYWYRQILGQKVEFLVSFYNNEISEKSEIFDDQFSVERPDGSNFTLKIRSTKLEDSAMYFCASSEESGGPYNEQFFGPGTRLTVL.

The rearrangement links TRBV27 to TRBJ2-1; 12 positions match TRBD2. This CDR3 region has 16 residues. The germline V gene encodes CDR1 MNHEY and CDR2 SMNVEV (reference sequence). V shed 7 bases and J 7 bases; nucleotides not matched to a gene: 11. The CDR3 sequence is CASTRYRTSGINEQFF. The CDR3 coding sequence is TGTGCCAGCACCCGGTATCGGACTAGCGGGATTAATGAGCAGTTCTTC.

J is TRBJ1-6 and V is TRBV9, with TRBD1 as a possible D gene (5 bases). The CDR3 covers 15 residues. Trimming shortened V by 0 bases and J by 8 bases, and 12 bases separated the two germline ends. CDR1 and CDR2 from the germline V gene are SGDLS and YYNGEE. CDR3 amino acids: CASSVEPGIYSPLHF. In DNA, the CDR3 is TGTGCCAGCAGCGTAGAACCAGGGATTTATTCACCCCTCCACTTT.

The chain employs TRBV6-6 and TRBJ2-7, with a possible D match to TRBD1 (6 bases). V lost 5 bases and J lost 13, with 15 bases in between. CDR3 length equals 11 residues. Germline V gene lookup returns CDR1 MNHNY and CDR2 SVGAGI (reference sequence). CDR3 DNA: TGTGCCAGCAGTCGTGGACAGAAGAGCTACTTC. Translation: CASSRGQKSYF.

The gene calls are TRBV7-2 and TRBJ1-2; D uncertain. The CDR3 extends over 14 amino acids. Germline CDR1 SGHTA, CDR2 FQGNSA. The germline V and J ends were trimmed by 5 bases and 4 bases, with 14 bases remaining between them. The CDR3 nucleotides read TGTGCCAGCAGCCCCAATCGAGGGCCCTATGGCTACACCTTC. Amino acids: CASSPNRGPYGYTF.

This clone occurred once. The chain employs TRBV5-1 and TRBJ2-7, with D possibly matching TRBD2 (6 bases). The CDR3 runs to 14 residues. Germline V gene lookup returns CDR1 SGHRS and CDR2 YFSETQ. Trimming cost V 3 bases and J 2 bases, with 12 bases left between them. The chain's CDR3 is CASSWSGLTYEQYF. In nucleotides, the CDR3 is TGCGCCAGCAGCTGGTCGGGACTCACCTACGAGCAGTACTTC.

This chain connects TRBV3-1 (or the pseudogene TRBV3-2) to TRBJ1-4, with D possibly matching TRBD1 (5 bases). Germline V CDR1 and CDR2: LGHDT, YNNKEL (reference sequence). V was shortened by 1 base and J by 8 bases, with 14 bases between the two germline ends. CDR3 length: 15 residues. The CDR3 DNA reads TGTGCCAGCAGCCAAGGAGCGGGGGTTGAGGAAAAACTGTTTTTT. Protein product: CASSQGAGVEEKLFF.

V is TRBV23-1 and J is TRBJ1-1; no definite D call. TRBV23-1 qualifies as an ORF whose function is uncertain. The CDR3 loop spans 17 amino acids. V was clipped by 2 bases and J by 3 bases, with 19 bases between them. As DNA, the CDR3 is TGCGCCAGCAGTCAAGAGTCTGGGCAGGTAACGGACACTGAAGCTTTCTTT. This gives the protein CASSQESGQVTDTEAFF.

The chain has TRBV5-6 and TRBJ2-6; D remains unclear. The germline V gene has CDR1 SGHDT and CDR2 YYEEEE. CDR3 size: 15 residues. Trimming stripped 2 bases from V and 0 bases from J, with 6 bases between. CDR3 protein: CASSFLSSGANVLTF. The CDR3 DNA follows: TGTGCCAGCAGCTTCCTAAGCTCTGGGGCCAACGTCCTGACTTTC.

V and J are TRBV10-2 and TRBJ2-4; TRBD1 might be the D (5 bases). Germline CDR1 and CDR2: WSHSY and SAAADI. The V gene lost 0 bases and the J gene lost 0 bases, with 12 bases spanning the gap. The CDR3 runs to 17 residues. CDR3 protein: CASSESGRQLAKNIQYF. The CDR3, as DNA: TGCGCCAGCAGTGAGTCGGGCAGACAGCTAGCCAAAAACATTCAGTACTTC.

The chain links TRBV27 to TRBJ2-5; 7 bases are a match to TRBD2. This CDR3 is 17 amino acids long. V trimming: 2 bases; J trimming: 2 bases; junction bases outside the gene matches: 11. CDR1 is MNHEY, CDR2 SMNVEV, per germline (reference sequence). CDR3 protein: CASSLLAAYPGQETQYF. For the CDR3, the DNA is TGTGCCAGCAGTTTACTAGCGGCTTACCCAGGACAAGAGACCCAGTACTTC.

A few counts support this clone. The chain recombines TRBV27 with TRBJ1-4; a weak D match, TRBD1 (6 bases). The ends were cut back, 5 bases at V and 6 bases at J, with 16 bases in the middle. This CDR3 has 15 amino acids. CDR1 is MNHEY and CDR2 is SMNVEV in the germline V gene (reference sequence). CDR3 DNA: TGTGCCAGCAGTCCGCTGGGGGCGGGAGATGAAAAACTGTTTTTT. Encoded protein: CASSPLGAGDEKLFF.

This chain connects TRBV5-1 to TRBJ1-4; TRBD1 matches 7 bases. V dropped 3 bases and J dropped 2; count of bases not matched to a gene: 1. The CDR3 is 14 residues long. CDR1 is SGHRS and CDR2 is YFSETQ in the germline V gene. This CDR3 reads CASSSGQTNEKLFF. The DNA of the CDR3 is TGCGCCAGCAGCTCGGGACAGACTAATGAAAAACTGTTTTTT.

The DNA of the CDR3 is TGTGCCAGTAGTTTACCGGGACAAGACTATGGCTACACCTTC. Its protein product is CASSLPGQDYGYTF. This chain connects TRBV19 to TRBJ1-2, with a possible D match to TRBD1 (6 bases). The CDR3 consists of 14 residues. Deletions cut 5 bases from V and 3 bases from J, with 13 bases between. CDR1 LNHDA and CDR2 SQIVND come from the germline V gene (reference sequence). Full variable domain (missing parts from reference TRBV19 and TRBJ1-2): DGGITQSPKYLFRKEGQNVTLSCEQNLNHDAMYWYRQDPGQGLRLIYYSQIVNDFQKGDIAEGYSVSREKKESFPLTVTSAQKNPTAFYLCASSLPGQDYGYTFGSGTRLTVV.

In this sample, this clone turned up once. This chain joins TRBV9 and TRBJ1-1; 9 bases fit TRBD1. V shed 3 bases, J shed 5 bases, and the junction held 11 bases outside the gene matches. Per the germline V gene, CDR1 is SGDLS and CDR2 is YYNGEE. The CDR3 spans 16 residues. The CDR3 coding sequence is TGTGCCAGCAGCGCTTTGCCCGGGACAGGGATAACTGAAGCTTTCTTT. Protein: CASSALPGTGITEAFF.

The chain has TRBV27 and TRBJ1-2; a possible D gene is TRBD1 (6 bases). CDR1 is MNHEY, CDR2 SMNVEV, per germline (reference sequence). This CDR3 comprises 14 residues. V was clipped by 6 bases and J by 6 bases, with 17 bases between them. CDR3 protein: CASRLKGGLDGYTF. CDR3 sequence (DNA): TGTGCCAGCAGATTAAAGGGGGGGCTCGATGGCTACACCTTC.

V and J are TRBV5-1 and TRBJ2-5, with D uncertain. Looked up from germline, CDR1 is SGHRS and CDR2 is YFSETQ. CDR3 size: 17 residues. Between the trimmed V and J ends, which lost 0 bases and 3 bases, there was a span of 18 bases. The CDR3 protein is CASSLALGYSPEETQYF. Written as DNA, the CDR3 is TGCGCCAGCAGCTTGGCTCTAGGTTATTCCCCCGAAGAGACCCAGTACTTC.

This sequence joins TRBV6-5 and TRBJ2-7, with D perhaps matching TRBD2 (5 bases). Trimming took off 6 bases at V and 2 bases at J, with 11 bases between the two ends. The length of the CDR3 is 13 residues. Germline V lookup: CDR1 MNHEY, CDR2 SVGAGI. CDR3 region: CASSPRGPYEQYF. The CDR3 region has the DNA TGTGCCAGCAGCCCCCGGGGTCCCTACGAGCAGTACTTC.